Following are 17 T cell receptor beta chains from one sample sequenced in a study of T cells in localized non-small cell lung cancer. Data came from immunoSEQ multiplex PCR; TCRdb stores just in-frame clones and leaves some out. The sample carries over 65,000 clones, less than 85% recorded once. Sequencing used peripheral blood, obtained before any cancer treatment. The receptors derive from a female donor over 55 with stage I lung adenocarcinoma.

This chain connects TRBV7-3 to TRBJ2-6, with D possibly matching TRBD1 (5 bases). The V and J ends lost 2 bases and 4 bases respectively, with 9 bases between them. CDR3 length equals 15 residues. CDR1 SGHTA and CDR2 FQGTGA come from the germline V gene. CDR3 in DNA: TGTGCCAGCAGCTTAGGCAGGGTGGGGGCCAACGTCCTGACTTTC. Its protein is CASSLGRVGANVLTF.

V usage is TRBV15 and J usage is TRBJ2-7; 7 bases agree with TRBD2. V lost 1 base, J lost 6 bases, and 12 bases stayed unmatched. Germline V gene data show CDR1 as LNHNV and CDR2 as YYDKDF (reference sequence). The CDR3 totals 16 residues. The CDR3 DNA sequence: TGTGCCACCAGCAGAGTTATGCGCGGGAGTGGGGGCGAGCAGTACTTC. This gives the protein CATSRVMRGSGGEQYF.

The chain combines TRBV6-6 with TRBJ2-1; possible D gene TRBD2, 5 bases. The germline gives CDR1 MNHNY, CDR2 SVGAGI (reference sequence). The length of the CDR3 is 14 residues. Trimming took 0 bases from V and 7 from J, leaving 10 bases between them. DNA of the CDR3: TGTGCCAGCAGTTACTCGCTAACGGGGAATGAGCAGTTCTTC. It specifies CASSYSLTGNEQFF.

Concerning this clone itself: A read error may be the cause here, since a much bigger clone is one base away. The same CDR3 is also encoded by other DNA sequences in this sample. V and J are TRBV7-9 and TRBJ2-1, with 7 bases fitting TRBD2. The CDR3 runs to 13 residues. CDR1 SEHNR and CDR2 FQNEAQ come from the germline V gene (reference sequence). J lost 5 bases, V lost 5 bases, and 3 bases had no gene match. This CDR3 reads CASSPGGNNEQFF. CDR3 sequence (DNA): TGTGCCAGCAGCCCCGGGGGGAACAATGAGCAGTTCTTC.

The gene calls are TRBV5-6 and TRBJ1-2; TRBD1 might be the D (5 bases). This CDR3 has 13 amino acids. Trimming cost V 0 bases and J 6 bases, with 9 bases left between them. Germline V CDR1 and CDR2: SGHDT, YYEEEE. CDR3 sequence (DNA): TGTGCCAGCAGCTTGGCAGGGCGGCATGGCTACACCTTC. Amino acids: CASSLAGRHGYTF.

The sample holds one count of this clone. The CDR3 region has the DNA TGTGCCAGCAGTTCTCGTGGGGGCACAGATACGCAGTATTTT. Protein sequence: CASSSRGGTDTQYF. V and J are TRBV7-3 and TRBJ2-3; no reliable D call. CDR1 SGHTA and CDR2 FQGTGA come from the germline V gene. The CDR3 contains 14 residues. Trimming stripped 6 bases from V and 1 base from J, with 11 bases between.

This sequence joins TRBV13 and TRBJ2-3; a weak D match, TRBD1 (5 bases). Germline lookup yields CDR1 PRHDT and CDR2 FYEKMQ (reference sequence). CDR3 length equals 15 residues. Between the trimmed V and J ends, which lost 2 bases and 2 bases, there was a span of 11 bases. CDR3 in DNA: TGTGCCAGCAGCTTACGACAGATACCCACAGATACGCAGTATTTT. This codes for CASSLRQIPTDTQYF. The whole variable domain, filled in from reference TRBV13 and TRBJ2-3, reads AAGVIQSPRHLIKEKRETATLKCYPIPRHDTVYWYQQGPGQDPQFLISFYEKMQSDKGSIPDRFSAQQFSDYHSELNMSSLELGDSALYFCASSLRQIPTDTQYFGPGTRLTVL.

The table lists this clone with a count of one. The chain is built from TRBV6-1 and TRBJ2-7; TRBD1 matches 9 bases. Looked up from germline, CDR1 is MNHNS and CDR2 is SASEGT. The CDR3 totals 13 residues. J lost 3 bases, V lost 8 bases, and 5 bases had no gene match. In DNA, the CDR3 is TGTGCCAGCCTGGACAGGGGACGCTACGAGCAGTACTTC. Translation gives CASLDRGRYEQYF.

The J gene is TRBJ1-1, the V gene TRBV21-1; the D call TRBD1 from the table was never checked on the DNA. TRBV21-1 is given as a pseudogene. This CDR3 has 13 residues. The CDR3 DNA is TGTGCCAGCAGGCTGGACAGGGCCTCAGAAGCTTTCTTT. It specifies CASRLDRASEAFF.

The genes are TRBV27 and TRBJ2-2; possibly TRBD2 for D (5 bases). CDR1 and CDR2 from the germline V gene are MNHEY and SMNVEV (reference sequence). This CDR3 region has 14 residues. The V end was cut by 2 bases, the J end by 3 bases, with 7 bases between. The CDR3 reads CASSLAGYTGELFF. CDR3 bases: TGTGCCAGCAGTTTAGCGGGCTACACCGGGGAGCTGTTTTTT.

The chain employs TRBV6-5 and TRBJ2-5; D is unresolved. Germline V gene data show CDR1 as MNHEY and CDR2 as SVGAGI. V lost 8 bases and J 10 bases, leaving 11 bases between the germline ends. This CDR3 is 10 amino acids long. As DNA, the CDR3 is TGTGCCAGCTCAAGGGAAATCCAGTACTTC. This translates into CASSREIQYF.

The chain uses TRBV7-9 and TRBJ1-2; 7 nucleotides line up with TRBD1. V dropped 5 bases and J dropped 9; count of bases not matched to a gene: 15. The CDR3 length is 15 residues. The germline V gene has CDR1 SEHNR and CDR2 FQNEAQ (reference sequence). CDR3 region: CASSPKAVGTVSYTF. CDR3 bases: TGTGCCAGCAGCCCTAAGGCGGTCGGGACAGTCAGCTACACCTTC.

This chain uses TRBV5-1 with TRBJ2-3; D is perhaps TRBD1 or TRBD2 (7 bases each). V lost 2 bases and J lost 3, with 13 bases in between. This CDR3 contains 15 residues. Germline V gene sequence: CDR1 SGHRS, CDR2 YFSETQ. CDR3 residues: CASSFAQGGTDTQYF. The CDR3 DNA reads TGCGCCAGCAGCTTCGCCCAGGGGGGGACAGATACGCAGTATTTT.

This rearrangement joins TRBV7-8 to TRBJ2-3, with TRBD2 matching 10 bases. Germline loops: CDR1 SGHVS, CDR2 FQNEAQ. Trimming at V came to 5 bases and at J to 8 bases, leaving 16 bases not matched to a gene. The CDR3 covers 17 residues. The CDR3 nucleotides read TGTGCCAGCAGCCTGCCGGGAAGAGCGGGGGGGCCTGGTACGCAGTATTTT. Translating gives CASSLPGRAGGPGTQYF.

The J gene is TRBJ1-5, the V gene TRBV6-6; D is unclear. Germline V gene sequence: CDR1 MNHNY, CDR2 SVGAGI (reference sequence). Trimming took off 2 bases at V and 0 bases at J, with 8 bases between the two ends. This CDR3 spans 15 amino acids. CDR3 coding DNA: TGTGCCAGCAGTTACGGACCTTATAGCAATCAGCCCCAGCATTTT. It specifies CASSYGPYSNQPQHF.

This clone was counted once. Relative to the germline gene, one junction end is altered; a read error may explain this. V usage is TRBV7-2 and J usage is TRBJ1-3, with 9 positions matching TRBD1. The germline V gene encodes CDR1 SGHTA and CDR2 FQGNSA. This CDR3 has 13 amino acids. Here the CDR3 reads CASSLEYGQGLDF. CDR3 in DNA: TGTGCCAGCAGCTTAGAATATGGACAGGGGTTGGATTTT. The full variable domain, in which reference TRBV7-2 and TRBJ1-3 provide the parts outside the CDR3, is GAGVSQSPSNKVTEKGKDVELRCDPISGHTALYWYRQSLGQGLEFLIYFQGNSAPDKSGLPSDRFSAERTGGSVSTLTIQRTQQEDSAVYLCASSLEYGQGLDFGEGSWLTVV.

This clone was seen a few times. The gene calls are TRBV15 and TRBJ2-1, with D possibly matching TRBD2 (5 bases). V gave up 1 base and J gave up 0 bases, with 7 bases separating them. Germline V gene sequence: CDR1 LNHNV, CDR2 YYDKDF (reference sequence). The CDR3 sequence is 15 residues long. The chain's CDR3 is CATSRGRDSYNEQFF. CDR3 DNA sequence: TGTGCCACCAGCAGAGGACGGGACTCCTACAATGAGCAGTTCTTC. The full variable domain, its missing parts supplied by reference TRBV15 and TRBJ2-1, is DAMVIQNPRYQVTQFGKPVTLSCSQTLNHNVMYWYQQKSSQAPKLLFHYYDKDFNNEADTPDNFQSRRPNTSFCFLDIRSPGLGDTAMYLCATSRGRDSYNEQFFGPGTRLTVL.